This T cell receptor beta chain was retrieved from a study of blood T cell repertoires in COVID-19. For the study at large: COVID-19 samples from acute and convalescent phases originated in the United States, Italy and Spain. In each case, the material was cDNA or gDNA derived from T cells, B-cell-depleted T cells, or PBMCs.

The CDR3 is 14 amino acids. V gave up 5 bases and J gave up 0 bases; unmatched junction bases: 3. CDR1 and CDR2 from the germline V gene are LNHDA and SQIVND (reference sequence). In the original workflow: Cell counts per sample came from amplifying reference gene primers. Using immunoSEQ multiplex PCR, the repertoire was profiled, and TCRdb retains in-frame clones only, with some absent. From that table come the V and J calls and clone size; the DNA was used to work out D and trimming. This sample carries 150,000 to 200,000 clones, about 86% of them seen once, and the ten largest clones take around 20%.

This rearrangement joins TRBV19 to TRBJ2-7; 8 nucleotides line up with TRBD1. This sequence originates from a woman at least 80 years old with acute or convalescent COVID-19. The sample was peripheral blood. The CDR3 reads CASSGQGFSYEQYF. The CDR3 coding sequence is TGTGCCAGTAGTGGACAGGGTTTCTCCTACGAGCAGTACTTC.